This TCR beta chain was retrieved from a study of identical twins. In TCRdb, the 5' RACE reads were re-called with MiXCR into one record per CDR3 protein. The sample holds 1.5 million to 2 million distinct CDR3 sequences; 32% are singletons and the top ten take more than 0.25%. V lost 1 base, J lost 6 bases, and 13 bases lay in between. Germline values: CDR1 MGHRA, CDR2 YSYEKL. The CDR3 has 15 residues. In this sample, this clonotype turned up a few times. This sequence was found in a newborn girl in good health. The chain employs TRBV4-1 and TRBJ2-1, with D unresolved. Sequences were obtained from cord blood. CDR3 in amino acids: CASSQVGEMVNEQFF. CDR3 bases: TGCGCCAGCAGCCAAGTTGGGGAAATGGTCAATGAGCAGTTCTTC.